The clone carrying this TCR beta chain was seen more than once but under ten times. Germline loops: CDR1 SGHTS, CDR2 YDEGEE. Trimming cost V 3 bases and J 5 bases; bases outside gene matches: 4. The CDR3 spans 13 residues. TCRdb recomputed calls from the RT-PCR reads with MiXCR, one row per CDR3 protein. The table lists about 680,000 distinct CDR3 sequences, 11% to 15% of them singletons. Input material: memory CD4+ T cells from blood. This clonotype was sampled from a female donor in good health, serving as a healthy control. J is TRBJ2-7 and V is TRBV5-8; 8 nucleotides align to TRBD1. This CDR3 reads CASSYLDRDEQYF. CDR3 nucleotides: TGTGCCAGCAGCTACCTGGACAGGGACGAGCAGTACTTC.